The 12 T cell receptor beta chains listed next were all sequenced from one sample in a study of blood T cell repertoires in COVID-19. Libraries were prepared by immunoSEQ multiplex PCR; TCRdb keeps only in-frame clonotypes and omits some of them. Of around 300,000 clones listed, roughly nine tenths are singletons. The sample comprised peripheral blood. These receptors were obtained from a woman between 35 and 50 years old who had recovered from COVID-19.

The rearrangement uses TRBV7-8 and TRBJ2-7; TRBD1 agrees at 7 bases. Trimming took 5 bases from V and 1 from J; bases not matched to a gene: 2. The germline CDR1 and CDR2 sequences are SGHVS and FQNEAQ. The CDR3 loop spans 13 amino acids. CDR3 protein: CASSRDSSYEQYF. CDR3 in DNA: TGTGCCAGCAGCAGGGACAGTTCCTACGAGCAGTACTTC.

The chain uses TRBV2 and TRBJ1-6; D is uncertain. The CDR3 contains 13 residues. V was pared by 6 bases and J by 7 bases, with 10 bases between. CDR1 and CDR2 (germline): SNHLY, FYNNEI. CDR3 in amino acids: CASRDGGNSPLHF. The CDR3 nucleotides read TGTGCCAGCAGAGACGGAGGGAATTCACCCCTCCACTTT.

This chain's CDR3 is CAWSVQGINYGYTF. The CDR3 DNA reads as TGTGCCTGGAGTGTACAGGGTATTAACTATGGCTACACCTTC. This chain links TRBV30 with TRBJ1-2, with D possibly matching TRBD1 (6 bases). CDR3 length equals 14 residues. Germline V CDR1 and CDR2: GTSNPN, SVGIG (reference sequence). Trimming shortened V by 0 bases and J by 1 base, and 9 bases separated the two germline ends. The whole variable domain, filled in from reference TRBV30 and TRBJ1-2, reads SQTIHQWPATLVQPVGSPLSLECTVEGTSNPNLYWYRQAAGRGLQLLFYSVGIGQISSEVPQNLSASRPQDRQFILSSKKLLLSDSGFYLCAWSVQGINYGYTFGSGTRLTVV.

The gene calls are TRBV11-3 and TRBJ2-1; D possibly corresponds to TRBD2 (6 bases). The CDR3 sequence is 17 residues long. The ends were cut back, 5 bases at V and 0 bases at J, with 17 bases in the middle. The germline gives CDR1 SGHNT, CDR2 YENEEA. CDR3 residues: CASSPYEAGSSYNEQFF. Here the CDR3 DNA reads TGTGCCAGCAGCCCATACGAGGCGGGGAGCTCCTACAATGAGCAGTTCTTC.

Only a few counts were recorded for this clone. This chain links TRBV19 with TRBJ1-1; D call uncertain. Germline loops: CDR1 LNHDA, CDR2 SQIVND (reference sequence). V was clipped by 3 bases and J by 6 bases, with 14 bases between them. The CDR3 covers 14 residues. The DNA of the CDR3 is TGTGCCAGTAGTATTGTTCCTGGCGGGCCTGAAGCTTTCTTT. Protein sequence: CASSIVPGGPEAFF. Complete variable domain (other parts from reference TRBV19 and TRBJ1-1): DGGITQSPKYLFRKEGQNVTLSCEQNLNHDAMYWYRQDPGQGLRLIYYSQIVNDFQKGDIAEGYSVSREKKESFPLTVTSAQKNPTAFYLCASSIVPGGPEAFFGQGTRLTVV.

This chain uses TRBV24-1 with TRBJ2-3; the match to TRBD2 covers 9 bases. CDR1 is KGHDR, CDR2 SFDVKD, per germline. Germline trimming cut 0 bases from V and 4 bases from J; bases unmatched to any gene: 10. This CDR3 is built from 18 residues. CDR3 sequence: CATSDLGSLASGADTQYF. CDR3 nucleotides: TGTGCCACCAGTGATTTGGGTTCACTAGCTAGCGGGGCAGATACGCAGTATTTT.

This clone showed up just once. V and J are TRBV4-2 and TRBJ2-7; unclear D gene. CDR1 is LGHNA and CDR2 is YNFKEQ in the germline V gene. This CDR3 contains 15 residues. Trimming removed 0 bases at V and 0 bases at J, with 9 bases between. The CDR3 region is CASSQDITVSYEQYF. The CDR3 coding sequence is TGTGCCAGCAGCCAAGATATTACGGTCTCCTACGAGCAGTACTTC.

Only a few counts were recorded for this clone. The J gene is TRBJ1-2, the V gene TRBV19; D is ambiguous. CDR3 length: 15 residues. The germline V gene has CDR1 LNHDA and CDR2 SQIVND (reference sequence). V shed 5 bases and J shed 6 bases, with 19 bases lying between them. The CDR3: CASSATFGQTNGYTF. Here the CDR3 DNA reads TGTGCCAGTAGTGCGACCTTTGGGCAGACTAATGGCTACACCTTC.

This chain uses TRBV18 with TRBJ2-1; 7 nucleotides match TRBD2. From germline, CDR1 is KGHSH and CDR2 LQKENI. V shed 0 bases and J 4 bases; nucleotides not matched to a gene: 3. This CDR3 comprises 15 residues. The DNA for the CDR3 is TGTGCCAGCTCACCACCGGGGGAGGGGTACAATGAGCAGTTCTTC. This sequence encodes CASSPPGEGYNEQFF.

The chain employs TRBV7-2 and TRBJ2-7; 14 positions agree with TRBD2. V lost 6 bases to trimming and J lost 3 bases; unmatched junction nucleotides: 1. Germline CDR1 and CDR2: SGHTA and FQGNSA. The CDR3 contains 14 residues. The CDR3 DNA is TGTGCCAGCAGTGGACTAGCGGGAGGCTACGAGCAGTACTTC. Protein sequence: CASSGLAGGYEQYF.

The genes are TRBV28 and TRBJ2-1; 7 bases agree with TRBD2. From germline, CDR1 is MDHEN and CDR2 SYDVKM. J lost 9 bases, V lost 5 bases, and 13 bases had no gene match. This CDR3 comprises 15 residues. The CDR3, as DNA: TGTGCCAGCAGTGTAGCGGGCCACCGTGTAGGTGAGCAGTTCTTC. This gives the protein CASSVAGHRVGEQFF.

This chain links TRBV19 with TRBJ2-3; TRBD1 is a possible D gene (7 bases). This CDR3 spans 15 amino acids. Germline CDR1 and CDR2: LNHDA and SQIVND (reference sequence). The germline V and J ends were trimmed by 1 base and 5 bases, with 13 bases remaining between them. This CDR3 reads CASSIAAQGGDTQYF. The CDR3 DNA is TGTGCCAGTAGTATAGCCGCGCAGGGGGGAGATACGCAGTATTTT.